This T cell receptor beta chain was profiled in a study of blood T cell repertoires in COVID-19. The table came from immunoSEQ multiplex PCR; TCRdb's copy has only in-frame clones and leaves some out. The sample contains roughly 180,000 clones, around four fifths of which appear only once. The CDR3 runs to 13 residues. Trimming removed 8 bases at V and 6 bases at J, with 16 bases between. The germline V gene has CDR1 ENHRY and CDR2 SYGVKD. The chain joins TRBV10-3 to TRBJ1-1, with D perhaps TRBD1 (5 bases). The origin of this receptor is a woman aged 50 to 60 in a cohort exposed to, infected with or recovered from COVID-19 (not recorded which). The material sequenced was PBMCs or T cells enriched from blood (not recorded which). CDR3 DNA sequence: TGTGCCATCTCGGGCACCGGGGGGTCTGAAGCTTTCTTT. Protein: CAISGTGGSEAFF.